The 20 T cell receptor beta chains below come from one sample, sequenced in a study of blood T cell repertoires in COVID-19. Profiled with immunoSEQ multiplex PCR; TCRdb holds only in-frame clones, not every one. The table has under 200,000 clones, around 80% seen once; the top ten hold roughly 8%. Source material: peripheral blood. The receptors stem from a man in his fifties or sixties with acute or convalescent COVID-19.

The chain combines TRBV5-1 with TRBJ1-1, with 7 bases aligning to TRBD1. The length of the CDR3 is 14 residues. CDR1 and CDR2 from the germline V gene are SGHRS and YFSETQ. Losses at the gene ends were 4 bases for V and 7 bases for J; bases not matched to a gene: 10. This CDR3 is CASSERQGRGEAFF. DNA for the CDR3: TGCGCCAGCAGCGAACGACAGGGACGGGGTGAAGCTTTCTTT. The full variable domain, in which reference TRBV5-1 and TRBJ1-1 provide the parts outside the CDR3, is KAGVTQTPRYLIKTRGQQVTLSCSPISGHRSVSWYQQTPGQGLQFLFEYFSETQRNKGNFPGRFSGRQFSNSRSEMNVSTLELGDSALYLCASSERQGRGEAFFGQGTRLTVV.

The chain is built from TRBV27 and TRBJ2-1; D perhaps matches TRBD2 (5 bases). The CDR3 extends over 17 amino acids. Germline CDR1 is MNHEY and CDR2 is SMNVEV (reference sequence). The V gene lost 5 bases and the J gene lost 0 bases, with 17 bases spanning the gap. The CDR3 DNA follows: TGTGCCAGCAGTCCCGCGCGCTCGGCGGGCTCCTACAATGAGCAGTTCTTC. It specifies CASSPARSAGSYNEQFF.

The chain combines TRBV29-1 with TRBJ1-1, with D uncertain. V was clipped by 4 bases and J by 5 bases, with 14 bases between them. CDR1 and CDR2 from the germline V gene are SQVTM and ANQGSEA. There are 13 residues in the CDR3. The CDR3 bases are TGCAGCGTTGTCCTGGGCCCTTGGACTGAAGCTTTCTTT. It translates to CSVVLGPWTEAFF.

The chain carries TRBV5-1 and TRBJ2-7; maybe TRBD1 (6 bases). Trimming stripped 4 bases from V and 1 base from J, with 18 bases between. The CDR3 is made up of 16 amino acids. The germline V gene encodes CDR1 SGHRS and CDR2 YFSETQ. CDR3 sequence: CASSPLIQGRSYEQYF. CDR3 nucleotide sequence: TGCGCCAGCAGCCCACTGATACAGGGAAGATCCTACGAGCAGTACTTC.

The rearrangement uses TRBV28 and TRBJ1-1; tentatively, D is TRBD1 (5 bases). The CDR3 covers 15 residues. Germline values: CDR1 MDHEN, CDR2 SYDVKM. Trimming took 2 bases from V and 4 from J, leaving 14 bases between them. CDR3 in amino acids: CASSLMFQGGTEAFF. Written as DNA, the CDR3 is TGTGCCAGCAGTTTAATGTTCCAGGGTGGCACTGAAGCTTTCTTT.

This clone occurred once. The gene calls are TRBV19 and TRBJ2-7; possible D gene TRBD1, 6 bases. The V end was cut by 8 bases, the J end by 4 bases, with 15 bases between. The germline CDR1 and CDR2 sequences are LNHDA and SQIVND (reference sequence). The length of the CDR3 is 13 residues. The CDR3 DNA is TGTGCCAGTTCGACAGGCTTGAAGTACGAGCAGTACTTC. Translation: CASSTGLKYEQYF.

The rearrangement links TRBV5-1 to TRBJ1-1; 10 nucleotides match TRBD1. The CDR3 length is 16 residues. V was pared by 1 base and J by 4 bases, with 7 bases of the junction left unmatched. Germline V gene data show CDR1 as SGHRS and CDR2 as YFSETQ. The CDR3 DNA reads TGCGCCAGCAGCTTGTCCGAGACAGGGGGCGTCACTGAAGCTTTCTTT. This translates into CASSLSETGGVTEAFF.

This chain joins TRBV7-2 and TRBJ1-6; unclear D gene. The V and J ends lost 7 bases and 0 bases respectively, with 16 bases between them. Per germline, CDR1 SGHTA and CDR2 FQGNSA. The CDR3 consists of 17 residues. This chain's CDR3 is CASNQEGISSYNSPLHF. CDR3 DNA: TGTGCCAGCAACCAGGAAGGCATCAGCTCCTATAATTCACCCCTCCACTTT. Supplemented by reference TRBV7-2 and TRBJ1-6, the full variable domain reads GAGVSQSPSNKVTEKGKDVELRCDPISGHTALYWYRQSLGQGLEFLIYFQGNSAPDKSGLPSDRFSAERTGGSVSTLTIQRTQQEDSAVYLCASNQEGISSYNSPLHFGNGTRLTVT.

The chain links TRBV6-2 or TRBV6-3 to TRBJ2-6, with 10 bases that match TRBD1. Germline CDR1 and CDR2: MNHEY and SVGEGT. This CDR3 spans 19 amino acids. The trim removed 2 bases at V and 0 bases at J, leaving 7 bases unmatched. CDR3 sequence: CASSYDLRTGGSGANVLTF. CDR3 nucleotide sequence: TGTGCCAGCAGTTACGATCTCCGGACAGGGGGCTCTGGGGCCAACGTCCTGACTTTC.

The rearrangement links TRBV3-1 (or the pseudogene TRBV3-2) to TRBJ2-1, with 11 bases identical to TRBD2. The CDR3 loop spans 17 amino acids. Trimming took 4 bases from V and 6 from J; bases not matched to a gene: 11. Germline CDR1 reads LGHDT; CDR2 reads YNNKEL (reference sequence). DNA of the CDR3: TGTGCCAGCAGCCCTTCCTTACTAGCGGGGGCGACCAATGAGCAGTTCTTC. Translation gives CASSPSLLAGATNEQFF.

With regard to this clone: Additional DNA sequences in this sample encode the identical CDR3. The CDR3 spells CASSIGTKGEKLFF. CDR3 DNA sequence: TGTGCCAGTAGTATCGGTACAAAGGGGGAAAAACTGTTTTTT. The chain couples TRBV19 to TRBJ1-4; D is possibly TRBD1 (5 bases). V dropped 3 bases and J dropped 8 bases, with 13 bases sitting between them. The CDR3 loop spans 14 amino acids. The germline CDR1 and CDR2 sequences are LNHDA and SQIVND (reference sequence).

V and J are TRBV6-5 and TRBJ2-7; 9 nucleotides line up with TRBD1. This CDR3 spans 14 amino acids. Trimming cost V 0 bases and J 5 bases; bases outside gene matches: 2. Germline V CDR1 and CDR2: MNHEY, SVGAGI. The CDR3 nucleotides are TGTGCCAGCAGTTACTCGAACAGGGGGCACGAGCAGTACTTC. Translation: CASSYSNRGHEQYF.

V usage is TRBV5-1 and J usage is TRBJ1-6; 9 bases are a match to TRBD1. The CDR3 is 15 amino acids. J was trimmed by 9 bases and V by 0 bases; bases with no gene match: 4. Germline assignment: CDR1 SGHRS and CDR2 YFSETQ. DNA for the CDR3: TGCGCCAGCAGCTTGGGGACAGGGGTAACTTCACCCCTCCACTTT. Its protein product is CASSLGTGVTSPLHF.

This chain joins TRBV18 and TRBJ1-2; D may be TRBD1 (5 bases). V was pared by 2 bases and J by 1 base, with 11 bases between. The CDR3 is 15 amino acids. Germline values: CDR1 KGHSH, CDR2 LQKENI. CDR3 coding DNA: TGTGCCAGCTCACCAATACAGGAGAGTAACTATGGCTACACCTTC. Its translation is CASSPIQESNYGYTF.

The chain recombines TRBV4-3 with TRBJ1-5; D is uncertain. Trimming pared 7 bases from V and 2 bases from J, leaving 15 bases between. This CDR3 has 15 amino acids. Germline-derived CDR1 and CDR2 are LGHNA and YSLEER. CDR3: CASTSTYLGNQPQHF. The DNA for the CDR3 is TGCGCCAGCACATCCACATACCTCGGCAATCAGCCCCAGCATTTT.

J is TRBJ1-5 and V is TRBV19; no reliable D call. This CDR3 region has 13 residues. CDR1 is LNHDA and CDR2 is SQIVND in the germline V gene (reference sequence). V was pared by 3 bases and J by 0 bases, with 3 bases between. The CDR3 region is CASSMSSNQPQHF. CDR3 nucleotide sequence: TGTGCCAGTAGTATGAGTAGCAATCAGCCCCAGCATTTT.

CDR3 bases: TGCGCCAGCAGCCAGTTGACAGGGAGAGGATCACCCCTCCACTTT. Amino acids: CASSQLTGRGSPLHF. This chain links TRBV4-1 with TRBJ1-6, with TRBD1 identical over 7 bases. V shed 3 bases, J shed 10 bases, and the junction held 9 bases outside the gene matches. Germline CDR1 is MGHRA and CDR2 is YSYEKL. The CDR3 runs 15 residues.

This chain links TRBV25-1 with TRBJ2-6; 7 bases fit TRBD1. V was clipped by 5 bases and J by 9 bases; unmatched bases: 7. Germline V CDR1 and CDR2: MGHDK, SYGVNS. This CDR3 comprises 14 residues. The DNA for the CDR3 is TGTGCCAGCAGTCATCCCGGGACAGTCAACGTCCTGACTTTC. Translated: CASSHPGTVNVLTF.

V and J are TRBV4-1 and TRBJ1-4; D ambiguous. The V gene's germline CDR1 is MGHRA and CDR2 YSYEKL. V lost 2 bases and J lost 6, with 10 bases in between. The CDR3 runs 14 residues. As DNA, the CDR3 is TGCGCCAGCAGCCAATATGACGGGGATGAAAAACTGTTTTTT. Protein: CASSQYDGDEKLFF.

The rearrangement joins TRBV27 to TRBJ2-2; TRBD1 is a possible D gene (5 bases). Trimming removed 2 bases from V and 4 bases from J, with 8 bases in between. The CDR3 totals 14 residues. Germline CDR1 MNHEY, CDR2 SMNVEV (reference sequence). CDR3 sequence (DNA): TGTGCCAGCAGTTTAGACAGCTCCACCGGGGAGCTGTTTTTT. Translating it yields CASSLDSSTGELFF.